This TCR beta chain is from a study of beta chain features in type 1 diabetes. Whole-study context: Sorted cells examined across all samples numbered 107,917,701.

Study-level points and caveats: In all four CD4+ subsets, TCRB CDR3 length was significantly, moderately reduced in type 1 diabetes. Naive, central memory and Treg TCRB repertoires seemed to resemble each other more closely in patients than they did in healthy donors.

Once sorted, every population was more than 95% pure. The sequenced template was cDNA made from the entire isolated RNA. The protocol was immunoSEQ multiplex PCR, while the TCRdb copy is restricted to in-frame clones and leaves out a portion. Among about 370,000 clones listed, over 8.5% were seen once. CDR3 length: 15 residues. CDR1 SEHNR and CDR2 FQNEAQ come from the germline V gene (reference sequence). Trimming at V came to 5 bases and at J to 5 bases, leaving 5 bases not matched to a gene. This clone was seen more than once but under ten times. The antigen is undetermined. This chain uses TRBV7-9 with TRBJ2-1; 11 nucleotides agree with TRBD1. The sequencing sample was made of central memory CD4+ T cells from blood. The receptor's source is a man under 40 with type 1 diabetes. This CDR3 reads CASSPPGQGDNEQFF. CDR3 DNA: TGTGCCAGCAGCCCTCCGGGACAGGGGGACAATGAGCAGTTCTTC. Full variable domain (outside the CDR3, taken from reference TRBV7-9 and TRBJ2-1): DTGVSQNPRHKITKRGQNVTFRCDPISEHNRLYWYRQTLGQGPEFLTYFQNEAQLEKSRLLSDRFSAERPKGSFSTLEIQRTEQGDSAMYLCASSPPGQGDNEQFFGPGTRLTVL.